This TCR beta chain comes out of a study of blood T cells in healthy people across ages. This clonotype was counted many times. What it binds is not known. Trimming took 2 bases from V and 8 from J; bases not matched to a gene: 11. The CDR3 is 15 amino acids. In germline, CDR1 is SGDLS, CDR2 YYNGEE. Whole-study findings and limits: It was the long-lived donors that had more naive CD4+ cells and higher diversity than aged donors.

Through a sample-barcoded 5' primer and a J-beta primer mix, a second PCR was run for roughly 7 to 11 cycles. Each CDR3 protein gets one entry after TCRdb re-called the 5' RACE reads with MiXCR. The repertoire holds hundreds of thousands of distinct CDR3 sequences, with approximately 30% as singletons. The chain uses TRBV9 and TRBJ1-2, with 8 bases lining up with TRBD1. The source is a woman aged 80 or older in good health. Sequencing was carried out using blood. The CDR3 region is CASSVDPDRVMGYTF. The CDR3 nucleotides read TGTGCCAGCAGCGTGGATCCGGACAGGGTTATGGGCTACACCTTC.